Listed below are T cell receptor beta chains from one sample, sequenced in a study of CD8+CD57+ T cells in acquired aplastic anemia. From the reads, TCRdb called clonotypes with MiXCR, one entry per CDR3 protein. There are under 200,000 distinct CDR3 sequences in the sample; nearly 50% occur only once, and over 7.5% lies in the top ten. The sequenced material came from sorted CD4+, CD8+, or CD8+CD57+ T cells (not recorded which) from PBMCs. The receptor source for this set is a human donor with aplastic anemia. Each CDR3 is given with its conserved first and last residue. D genes are given only for firm matches. Only part of the rows carry a size: once, few, many, or a class if the clone is expanded.

TGTGCCAGCAGTTACCGTATACGGGGGGACTCCTACGAGCAGTACTTC CASSYRIRGDSYEQYF TRBV6-5 TRBD2 - TRBJ2-7
TGCGCCAGCAGCCGGGGGGGGACAGGTGGCCCCGTCTACGAGCAGTACTTC CASSRGGTGGPVYEQYF TRBV5-1 - many TRBJ2-7
TGTGCCAGCAGCCAAGATCTAGCGGGAGGTTCCCCCTACGAGCAGTACTTC CASSQDLAGGSPYEQYF TRBV4-2 TRBD2 many TRBJ2-7
TGTGCCAGTCAGGGGAGCGGGAGCGACGAGCAGTACTTC CASQGSGSDEQYF TRBV25-1 TRBD2 - TRBJ2-7
TGTGCCAGCAGCGTAGGGACAGGAGACAAAAATGGCTACACCTTC CASSVGTGDKNGYTF TRBV9 TRBD1 - TRBJ1-2
TGTGCCACTTCCCGGACAGGATCCTCCTACGAGCAGTACTTC CATSRTGSSYEQYF TRBV10-3 TRBD1 once TRBJ2-7
TGTGCCACCAGCGAAGGACAGGGAACTGGCTACACCTTC CATSEGQGTGYTF TRBV24-1 TRBD1 - TRBJ1-2
TGCAGTGCTAGAGATAAGGACTACAATGAGCAGTTCTTC CSARDKDYNEQFF TRBV20-1 - - TRBJ2-1
TGTGCCAGCAGTTCCCCCCGGTTCGGGGGCATTTATCAAGAGACCCAGTACTTC CASSSPRFGGIYQETQYF TRBV25-1 - - TRBJ2-5
TGTGCCAGCAGCTTCGGGGGGTCTGTCTCTGGGGCCAACGTCCTGACTTTC CASSFGGSVSGANVLTF TRBV7-9 TRBD2 - TRBJ2-6
TGTGCCACCAGTGATGGAGGACACTCCTACAATGAGCAGTTCTTC CATSDGGHSYNEQFF TRBV24-1 - - TRBJ2-1
TGTGCCAGCAGCTTAGATAGGGGTGGGGTTGTGGACACTGAAGCTTTCTTT CASSLDRGGVVDTEAFF TRBV11-2 - many TRBJ1-1
TGTGCCAGTAGTATAACCGGACAGAAAGAGACCCAGTACTTC CASSITGQKETQYF TRBV19 - once TRBJ2-5
TGCAGTGCTAGGGAGACAGGAAGGGAATCACCCCTCCACTTT CSARETGRESPLHF TRBV20-1 - once TRBJ1-6
TGTGCCAGCAGTTTAGCAGGGACAGGTTACAATGAGCAGTTCTTC CASSLAGTGYNEQFF TRBV12-3/TRBV12-4 TRBD1 many TRBJ2-1
TGTGCCAGCAGTGAACAGGAGCCGCAACACGAGCAGTACTTC CASSEQEPQHEQYF TRBV6-1 - few TRBJ2-7
TGTGCCAGCAGCTTACGTCGGGACCGCGAAAAACTGTTTTTT CASSLRRDREKLFF TRBV7-9 - many TRBJ1-4
TGTGCCAGTAGCCGGAGGGATGGGGACGAGCAGTACTTC CASSRRDGDEQYF TRBV19 - few TRBJ2-7
TGTGCCAGCAGCTCCCACAGGTTGAACACTGAAGCTATCTTT CASSSHRLNTEAIF TRBV7-2 - - TRBJ1-1
TGTGCCACCAGCACGGCGGGGCGCGGCTACACCTTC CATSTAGRGYTF TRBV15 - few TRBJ1-2
TGCAGCGTGCGCCGTGACAGTCAAGAGACCCAGTACTTC CSVRRDSQETQYF TRBV29-1 - - TRBJ2-5
TGTGCCAGTAGTGTGACGACAGAGATCTATGGCTACACCTTC CASSVTTEIYGYTF TRBV19 - many TRBJ1-2